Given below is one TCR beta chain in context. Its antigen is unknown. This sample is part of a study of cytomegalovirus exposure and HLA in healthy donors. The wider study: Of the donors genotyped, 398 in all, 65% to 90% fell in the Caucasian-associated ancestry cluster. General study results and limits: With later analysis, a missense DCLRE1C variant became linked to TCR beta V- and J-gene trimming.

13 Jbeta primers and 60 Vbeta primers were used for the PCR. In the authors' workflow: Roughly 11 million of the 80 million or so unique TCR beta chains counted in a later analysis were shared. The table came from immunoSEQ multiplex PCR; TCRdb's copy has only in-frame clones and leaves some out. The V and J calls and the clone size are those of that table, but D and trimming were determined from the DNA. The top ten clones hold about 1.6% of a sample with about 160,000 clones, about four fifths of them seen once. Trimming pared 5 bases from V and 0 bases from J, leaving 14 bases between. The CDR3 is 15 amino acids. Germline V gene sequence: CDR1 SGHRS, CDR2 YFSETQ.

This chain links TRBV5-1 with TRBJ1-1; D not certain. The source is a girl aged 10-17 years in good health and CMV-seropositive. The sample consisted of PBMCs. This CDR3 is CASRFTTALNTEAFF. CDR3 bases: TGCGCCAGCAGATTTACCACAGCTTTGAACACTGAAGCTTTCTTT.